Each of the 22 T cell receptor beta chains below was sequenced from the same sample in a study of shared T cell receptors in the human thymus. Measured with immunoSEQ multiplex PCR; TCRdb has only the in-frame clones, and not every one. The sample lists 550,000 to 800,000 clones, roughly 88% occurring once. These data were likewise used in another study, on human thymus T cells.

The sample comprised thymocytes. These receptors originate from a girl under three years old with a congenital heart defect.

The V gene is TRBV27, the J gene TRBJ1-1; unclear D gene. The CDR3 spans 14 residues. Germline lookup yields CDR1 MNHEY and CDR2 SMNVEV (reference sequence). Trimming stripped 3 bases from V and 5 bases from J, with 13 bases between. DNA for the CDR3: TGTGCCAGCAGTTTGACGGTCGCGGGGACTGAAGCTTTCTTT. This encodes CASSLTVAGTEAFF.

This clone is a singleton in its sample. This rearrangement joins TRBV6-5 to TRBJ1-6; D is possibly TRBD1 (6 bases). This CDR3 region has 14 residues. Germline CDR1 is MNHEY and CDR2 is SVGAGI. Trimming removed 5 bases at V and 9 bases at J, with 14 bases between. The CDR3 sequence: CASSLDRRGSPLHF. The CDR3 nucleotides are TGTGCCAGCAGTCTCGACAGGAGAGGTTCACCCCTCCACTTT.

J is TRBJ1-5 and V is TRBV10-3; 8 bases fit TRBD1. Germline V CDR1 and CDR2: ENHRY, SYGVKD. The length of the CDR3 is 18 residues. V gave up 5 bases and J gave up 5 bases; unmatched junction bases: 17. The CDR3 nucleotides read TGTGCCATCAGTAAGGGGACAGGTCCGACGCTTGGCCATCAGCCCCAGCATTTT. Translation gives CAISKGTGPTLGHQPQHF.

This chain links TRBV4-1 with TRBJ1-2, with no clear D. This CDR3 spans 14 amino acids. CDR1 and CDR2 from the germline V gene are MGHRA and YSYEKL. Trimming cost V 3 bases and J 8 bases, with 16 bases left between them. In nucleotides, the CDR3 is TGCGCCAGCAGCCACGCCGTTCCGGGAGGAGGCTACACCTTC. Amino acid sequence: CASSHAVPGGGYTF.

As DNA, the CDR3 is TGTGCCAGCAGCTTGAGGCGGGTCCGGGACACTGAAGCTTTCTTT. As protein: CASSLRRVRDTEAFF. This chain uses TRBV5-4 with TRBJ1-1; no clear D. Per the germline V gene, CDR1 is SGHNT and CDR2 is YYREEE (reference sequence). This CDR3 has 15 residues. Between the trimmed V and J ends, which lost 1 base and 3 bases, there was a span of 13 bases.

V is TRBV9 and J is TRBJ2-2; a weak D match, TRBD2 (5 bases). Trimming stripped 0 bases from V and 0 bases from J, with 12 bases between. The V gene's germline CDR1 is SGDLS and CDR2 YYNGEE. The CDR3 has 17 residues. CDR3 in amino acids: CASSVEDGESNTGELFF. The CDR3 DNA reads as TGTGCCAGCAGCGTAGAGGACGGGGAATCGAACACCGGGGAGCTGTTTTTT.

This chain connects TRBV28 to TRBJ2-7; no clear D gene. The CDR3 totals 16 residues. Trimming cost V 6 bases and J 5 bases, with 23 bases left between them. Germline V lookup: CDR1 MDHEN, CDR2 SYDVKM. The CDR3 DNA reads TGTGCCAGCAGGAGTTTCCCCCTTTTAGGAGAGAACGAGCAGTACTTC. Translation gives CASRSFPLLGENEQYF.

This clone was observed once. This rearrangement joins TRBV6-4 to TRBJ2-2, with TRBD2 matching 7 bases. The CDR3 runs 17 residues. Trimming cost V 3 bases and J 3 bases; bases outside gene matches: 10. Germline assignment: CDR1 MRHNA and CDR2 SNTAGT. The chain's CDR3 is CASSEKGGPEDTGELFF. The CDR3 DNA is TGTGCCAGCAGTGAAAAGGGAGGGCCGGAGGACACCGGGGAGCTGTTTTTT.

This chain connects TRBV19 to TRBJ2-2, with D possibly matching TRBD2 (6 bases). V dropped 5 bases and J dropped 2 bases, with 27 bases sitting between them. This CDR3 spans 20 amino acids. Germline V gene sequence: CDR1 LNHDA, CDR2 SQIVND (reference sequence). CDR3 nucleotides: TGTGCCAGTAGTCAGGTAGGAGGGAGTGGAAAGTTTCAAAACACCGGGGAGCTGTTTTTT. This sequence encodes CASSQVGGSGKFQNTGELFF.

This rearrangement joins TRBV2 to TRBJ1-1; 9 bases agree with TRBD1. Germline V gene sequence: CDR1 SNHLY, CDR2 FYNNEI. Unmatched junction bases numbered 8, after V lost 6 bases and J lost 12 bases. The CDR3 loop spans 12 amino acids. CDR3 in amino acids: CASRGGTGKPFF. The CDR3 bases are TGTGCCAGCAGAGGAGGGACAGGGAAGCCTTTCTTT.

The chain couples TRBV7-2 to TRBJ1-2, with TRBD1 as a possible D gene (6 bases). Germline CDR1 reads SGHTA; CDR2 reads FQGNSA. Trimming took 1 base from V and 6 from J, leaving 9 bases between them. CDR3 size: 13 residues. CDR3 in amino acids: CASSLGAGDGYTF. As DNA, the CDR3 is TGTGCCAGCAGCTTAGGGGCAGGGGATGGCTACACCTTC.

This chain uses TRBV2 with TRBJ1-1, with 9 bases aligning to TRBD1. Per the germline V gene, CDR1 is SNHLY and CDR2 is FYNNEI. Trimming at V came to 6 bases and at J to 10 bases, leaving 12 bases not matched to a gene. This CDR3 region has 14 residues. The CDR3, as DNA: TGTGCCAGCAGCGCCCCGGGACAGGGAACAAGAGCTTTCTTT. It translates to CASSAPGQGTRAFF.

V is TRBV5-1 and J is TRBJ1-2, with D possibly TRBD1 on 5 matching bases. The germline gives CDR1 SGHRS, CDR2 YFSETQ. Trimming shortened V by 0 bases and J by 7 bases, and 22 bases separated the two germline ends. The CDR3 runs 17 residues. CDR3 bases: TGCGCCAGCAGCTTGGGACAGACCACAAGAGTAGTGGGTGGCTACACCTTC. Protein: CASSLGQTTRVVGGYTF.

This chain links TRBV7-9 with TRBJ1-1; D is uncertain. V lost 1 base and J 1 base, leaving 13 bases between the germline ends. CDR1 and CDR2 (germline): SEHNR, FQNEAQ (reference sequence). The CDR3 extends over 16 amino acids. The CDR3 DNA follows: TGTGCCAGCAGCTTAGGCAGCGCTCAAGAGAACACTGAAGCTTTCTTT. It encodes CASSLGSAQENTEAFF.

The genes are TRBV19 and TRBJ1-3, with a tentative D call TRBD1 (5 bases). CDR1 and CDR2 from the germline V gene are LNHDA and SQIVND (reference sequence). V was trimmed by 6 bases and J by 0 bases, leaving 18 bases between them. This CDR3 region has 17 residues. In nucleotides, the CDR3 is TGTGCCAGTAGATTATCGAGACAGCCATCCTCTGGAAACACCATATATTTT. Protein: CASRLSRQPSSGNTIYF. Full variable domain (remainder filled in from reference TRBV19 and TRBJ1-3): DGGITQSPKYLFRKEGQNVTLSCEQNLNHDAMYWYRQDPGQGLRLIYYSQIVNDFQKGDIAEGYSVSREKKESFPLTVTSAQKNPTAFYLCASRLSRQPSSGNTIYFGEGSWLTVV.

This clone was observed a handful of times. The chain employs TRBV7-9 and TRBJ1-5; D not resolved. The germline V gene has CDR1 SEHNR and CDR2 FQNEAQ (reference sequence). The CDR3 totals 12 residues. V was cut by 3 bases and J by 5 bases, with 5 bases left in between. CDR3: CASSFSDQPQHF. DNA of the CDR3: TGTGCCAGCAGCTTTTCCGATCAGCCCCAGCATTTT.

The genes are TRBV25-1 and TRBJ2-7; tentative D call: TRBD1 (5 bases). Germline CDR1 and CDR2: MGHDK and SYGVNS. The ends were cut back, 8 bases at V and 2 bases at J, with 13 bases in the middle. CDR3 length: 13 residues. The DNA of the CDR3 is TGTGCCAGCGGAAACGACAGTCCCTACGAGCAGTACTTC. It is translated as CASGNDSPYEQYF.

The V and J genes are TRBV28 and TRBJ2-2; 11 bases fit TRBD2. The CDR3 contains 17 residues. Per germline, CDR1 MDHEN and CDR2 SYDVKM. V lost 4 bases to trimming and J lost 10 bases; unmatched junction nucleotides: 14. CDR3: CASSSSSSGGIKEELFF. The CDR3 bases are TGTGCCAGCAGTTCCTCCTCTAGCGGGGGGATTAAGGAGGAGCTGTTTTTT.

The chain links TRBV5-1 to TRBJ2-6, with TRBD1 identical over 12 bases. In germline, CDR1 is SGHRS, CDR2 YFSETQ. Trimming at V came to 4 bases and at J to 4 bases, leaving 6 bases not matched to a gene. The CDR3 runs 17 residues. The CDR3, as DNA: TGCGCCAGCAGCGCGGGACAGGGGGCGCTCGGGGCCAACGTCCTGACTTTC. Amino acids: CASSAGQGALGANVLTF.

The rearrangement links TRBV11-2 to TRBJ1-1, with 7 nucleotides matching TRBD1. The V gene end was trimmed by 7 bases and the J gene end by 1 base; junction bases not matched to a gene: 9. CDR1 is SGHAT, CDR2 FQNNGV, per germline. This CDR3 region has 15 residues. As DNA, the CDR3 is TGTGCCAGCACACTACCCTCAGGGGGGAACACTGAAGCTTTCTTT. Translating gives CASTLPSGGNTEAFF. The entire variable domain, with the rest obtained from reference TRBV11-2 and TRBJ1-1, is as follows: EAGVAQSPRYKIIEKRQSVAFWCNPISGHATLYWYQQILGQGPKLLIQFQNNGVVDDSQLPKDRFSAERLKGVDSTLKIQPAKLEDSAVYLCASTLPSGGNTEAFFGQGTRLTVV.

This chain connects TRBV4-1 to TRBJ2-2, with 8 bases lining up with TRBD1. Germline loops: CDR1 MGHRA, CDR2 YSYEKL. J was trimmed by 5 bases and V by 2 bases; bases with no gene match: 10. This CDR3 is 17 amino acids long. The CDR3 DNA sequence: TGCGCCAGCAGCCAAAGGGGGGCAGGGGGCCAAACCGGGGAGCTGTTTTTT. Translating gives CASSQRGAGGQTGELFF.

The rearrangement uses TRBV30 and TRBJ1-1, with D possibly TRBD1 on 6 matching bases. The V end lost 0 bases, the J end lost 3 bases, and 14 bases lay between the germline ends. The CDR3 sequence is 15 residues long. Germline V CDR1 and CDR2: GTSNPN, SVGIG (reference sequence). The CDR3 reads CAWSVFQGLDTEAFF. Here the CDR3 DNA reads TGTGCCTGGAGTGTCTTTCAGGGGTTGGACACTGAAGCTTTCTTT.